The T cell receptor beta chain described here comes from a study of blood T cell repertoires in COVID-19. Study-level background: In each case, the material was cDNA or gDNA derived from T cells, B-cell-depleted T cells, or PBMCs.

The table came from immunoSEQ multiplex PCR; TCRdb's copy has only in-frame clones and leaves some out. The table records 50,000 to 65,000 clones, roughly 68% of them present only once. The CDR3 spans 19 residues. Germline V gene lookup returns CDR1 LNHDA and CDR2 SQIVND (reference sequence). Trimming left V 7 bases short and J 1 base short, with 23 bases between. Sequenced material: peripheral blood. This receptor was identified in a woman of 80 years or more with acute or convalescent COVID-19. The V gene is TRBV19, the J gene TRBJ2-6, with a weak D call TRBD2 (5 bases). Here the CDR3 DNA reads TGTGCCAGTATATCTGGACTCCCGCCTTTGGGGTCTGGGGCCAACGTCCTGACTTTC. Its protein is CASISGLPPLGSGANVLTF.